This T cell receptor (beta chain) was retrieved from a study of blood T cell repertoires in COVID-19. Germline CDR1 MNHEY, CDR2 SVGEGT. The CDR3 is made up of 16 amino acids. Deletions cut 2 bases from V and 8 bases from J, with 19 bases between. Sequenced by immunoSEQ multiplex PCR; TCRdb stores in-frame clones only, minus some. This sample yields about 300,000 clones, of which 87% are seen a single time; approximately 5% belongs to the top ten. The TCR was taken from a woman younger than 45 who had recovered from COVID-19. Material: PBMCs or T cells enriched from blood (not recorded which). The chain recombines TRBV6-2 or TRBV6-3 with TRBJ2-1, with TRBD2 as a possible D gene (7 bases). CDR3 in amino acids: CASSYRGTGRVDEQFF. In DNA form, the CDR3 reads TGTGCCAGCAGTTACCGGGGAACAGGGAGGGTTGATGAGCAGTTCTTC.